The 10 T cell receptor beta chains below all came from one sample that was sequenced in a study of blood T cell repertoires in COVID-19. The method was immunoSEQ multiplex PCR; TCRdb's version includes in-frame clones alone and lacks a portion of them. The sample records around 260,000 clones, around 87% being singletons. Sequencing was performed on peripheral blood. All receptors come from a woman in her fifties or sixties with acute or convalescent COVID-19.

J is TRBJ1-5 and V is TRBV18, with 7 bases that match TRBD1. The V segment lost 6 bases and the J segment 3 bases; nucleotides outside the gene matches: 8. The CDR3 contains 15 residues. In germline, CDR1 is KGHSH, CDR2 LQKENI. This CDR3 is CASSSQGQSNQPQHF. In DNA form, the CDR3 reads TGTGCCAGCTCGTCGCAGGGACAGTCCAATCAGCCCCAGCATTTT.

The V and J genes are TRBV27 and TRBJ2-7, with D possibly TRBD1 on 5 matching bases. This CDR3 is 11 amino acids long. Trimming shortened V by 10 bases and J by 6 bases, and 13 bases separated the two germline ends. CDR1 and CDR2 (germline): MNHEY, SMNVEV (reference sequence). The DNA of the CDR3 is TGTGCCACTTCCACAGGTCTCGAGCAGTACTTC. It specifies CATSTGLEQYF.

The rearrangement joins TRBV6-2 or TRBV6-3 to TRBJ2-1; 7 nucleotides agree with TRBD2. Trimming at V came to 4 bases and at J to 3 bases, leaving 12 bases not matched to a gene. The CDR3 length is 17 residues. Germline V gene data show CDR1 as MNHEY and CDR2 as SVGEGT. CDR3 sequence: CASSFPSRLAVYNEQFF. The CDR3 DNA reads TGTGCCAGCAGTTTTCCCTCGCGTCTAGCGGTCTACAATGAGCAGTTCTTC.

The CDR3: CASSIDYRQLYEQYF. CDR3 coding DNA: TGTGCCAGTAGTATAGATTACCGACAGCTGTACGAGCAGTACTTC. The rearrangement uses TRBV19 and TRBJ2-7, with D maybe TRBD1 (5 bases). Trimming removed 0 bases at V and 4 bases at J, with 13 bases between. The CDR3 extends over 15 amino acids. The germline V gene encodes CDR1 LNHDA and CDR2 SQIVND (reference sequence).

The chain combines TRBV7-2 with TRBJ2-7; 7 bases are shared with TRBD2. CDR3 length equals 15 residues. V lost 5 bases and J lost 2; bases outside the gene matches: 9. Germline values: CDR1 SGHTA, CDR2 FQGNSA. The CDR3 protein is CASSLGGGFAYEQYF. CDR3 coding DNA: TGTGCCAGCAGCCTGGGCGGGGGATTTGCCTACGAGCAGTACTTC.

The rearrangement joins TRBV18 to TRBJ1-5; 11 nucleotides line up with TRBD1. The trim removed 4 bases at V and 6 bases at J, leaving 5 bases unmatched. The CDR3 length is 15 residues. Germline V CDR1 and CDR2: KGHSH, LQKENI. CDR3 sequence: CASSQGTGGGQPQHF. The CDR3 DNA reads TGTGCCAGCTCACAGGGGACAGGGGGAGGTCAGCCCCAGCATTTT. The full variable domain, rest sourced from reference TRBV18 and TRBJ1-5, is NAGVMQNPRHLVRRRGQEARLRCSPMKGHSHVYWYRQLPEEGLKFMVYLQKENIIDESGMPKERFSAEFPKEGPSILRIQQVVRGDSAAYFCASSQGTGGGQPQHFGDGTRLSIL.

The V call is TRBV11-2, the J call TRBJ2-7; perhaps TRBD2 as D (6 bases). The CDR3 is 16 amino acids. With 5 bases removed from V and 3 bases from J, the gap between germline ends came to 20 bases. CDR1 is SGHAT, CDR2 FQNNGV, per germline. The CDR3 DNA reads TGTGCCAGCAGCCCGATATCTAGACGGGAGAGCTACGAGCAGTACTTC. Protein: CASSPISRRESYEQYF. Filled out from reference TRBV11-2 and TRBJ2-7, the complete variable domain reads EAGVAQSPRYKIIEKRQSVAFWCNPISGHATLYWYQQILGQGPKLLIQFQNNGVVDDSQLPKDRFSAERLKGVDSTLKIQPAKLEDSAVYLCASSPISRRESYEQYFGPGTRLTVT.

CDR3 loop: CASRMTGPSNQPQHF. The CDR3 nucleotides are TGTGCCAGTAGAATGACAGGGCCCAGCAATCAGCCCCAGCATTTT. V is TRBV19 and J is TRBJ1-5; 7 bases map to TRBD1. The junction had 6 bases not matched to a gene; V was cut back by 6 bases and J by 1 base. The CDR3 runs to 15 residues. CDR1 is LNHDA and CDR2 is SQIVND in the germline V gene (reference sequence).

This clone has a handful of counts. The chain carries TRBV7-9 and TRBJ2-7, with 11 positions matching TRBD2. V shed 1 base and J 4 bases; nucleotides not matched to a gene: 6. The germline V gene has CDR1 SEHNR and CDR2 FQNEAQ (reference sequence). The CDR3 has 16 residues. The CDR3 is CASSLGASGRLYEQYF. In nucleotides, the CDR3 is TGTGCCAGCAGCTTAGGTGCTAGCGGGAGGTTGTACGAGCAGTACTTC.

This clone was counted only a few times. J is TRBJ2-7 and V is TRBV11-2, with 12 nucleotides matching TRBD2. Germline V gene data show CDR1 as SGHAT and CDR2 as FQNNGV. V lost 3 bases and J lost 0; bases outside the gene matches: 3. The CDR3 spans 16 residues. The CDR3 region is CASSFQTSGSSYEQYF. As DNA, the CDR3 is TGTGCCAGCAGCTTCCAGACTAGCGGGAGCTCCTACGAGCAGTACTTC.